The clone carrying this TCR beta chain was counted ten times or more. TCRdb reprocessed the RACE reads via MiXCR and lists one record per CDR3 protein. The sample includes approximately 120,000 distinct CDR3 sequences, roughly a tenth seen only once; the top ten take approximately 3%. Time point defined: patch test 2, 6 weeks after DPC sensitization. The treatment was: therapeutic diphenylcyclopropenone sensitization with weekly scalp DPC. Blood sampling occurred before each patch-test application. This sample is drawn from a study of human T cells and chemical hapten exposure. Study background: Upper-back patch tests with 0.01% DPC were read at 6 days.

The V gene lost 2 bases and the J gene lost 3 bases, with 7 bases spanning the gap. The CDR3 spans 13 residues. The V call is TRBV12-3 or TRBV12-4, the J call TRBJ1-2; D gene ambiguous. This clonotype originated in a woman aged 40 to 50 with alopecia areata. Some clones in this sample may be carry-over from other donors' samples. Here the sequenced sample was whole blood, taken in connection with sensitization to the hapten diphenylcyclopropenone (DPC). The DNA of the CDR3 is TGTGCCAGCAGTTTACAGTCCTACTATGGCTACACCTTC. This gives the protein CASSLQSYYGYTF.